This T cell receptor beta chain was profiled in a study of TIL therapy for anti-PD-1-resistant metastatic lung cancer. This was the immunoSEQ v3 assay. The repertoire was sequenced with immunoSEQ multiplex PCR; TCRdb's copy has only in-frame clones and lacks some. The sample contains 50,000 or so clones, roughly 78% of which appear only once. The time point: pre-treatment sample, taken before nivolumab and TIL therapy. Germline CDR1 and CDR2: SSHAT and FNYEAQ (reference sequence). Trimming at V came to 5 bases and at J to 2 bases, leaving 15 bases not matched to a gene. The CDR3 totals 18 residues. This receptor was obtained from a woman aged 30-79 years with non-small cell lung cancer. Sequences were derived from blood, sampled at baseline. This chain uses TRBV7-7 with TRBJ2-3, with 8 nucleotides matching TRBD2. This CDR3 reads CASSPLPGSGESTDTQYF. CDR3 in DNA: TGTGCCAGCAGCCCCCTTCCCGGTAGCGGGGAATCCACAGATACGCAGTATTTT.